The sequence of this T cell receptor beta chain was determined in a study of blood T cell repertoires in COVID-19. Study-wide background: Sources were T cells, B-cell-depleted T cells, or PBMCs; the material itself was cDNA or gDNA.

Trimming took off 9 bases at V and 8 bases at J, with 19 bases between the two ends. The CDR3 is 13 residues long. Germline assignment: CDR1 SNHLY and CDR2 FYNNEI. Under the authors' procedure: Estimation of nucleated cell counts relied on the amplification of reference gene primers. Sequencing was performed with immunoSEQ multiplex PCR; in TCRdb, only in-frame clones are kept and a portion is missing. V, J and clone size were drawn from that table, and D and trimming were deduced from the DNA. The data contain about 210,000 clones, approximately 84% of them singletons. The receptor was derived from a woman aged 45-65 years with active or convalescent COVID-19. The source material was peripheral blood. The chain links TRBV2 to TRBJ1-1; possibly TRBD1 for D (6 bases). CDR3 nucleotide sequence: TGTGCCAGGACTTTCAGGGGCAGGAGAGAAGCTTTCTTT. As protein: CARTFRGRREAFF. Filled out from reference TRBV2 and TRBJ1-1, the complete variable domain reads EPEVTQTPSHQVTQMGQEVILRCVPISNHLYFYWYRQILGQKVEFLVSFYNNEISEKSEIFDDQFSVERPDGSNFTLKIRSTKLEDSAMYFCARTFRGRREAFFGQGTRLTVV.